This TCR beta chain was identified during a study of early T cells in non-severe SARS-CoV-2 infection. Turning to the study itself: RNA in bulk from unsorted whole blood was sequenced, and chains were unpaired.

Overall study findings and caveats: Reliance on VDJdb matching favored anti-spike CD8 responses; private and CD4 specificities were missed.

Researchers attached unique molecular identifiers to individual cDNA molecules. TCRdb called the 5' RACE reads again in MiXCR, with one record for every CDR3 protein. The sample holds about 76,000 distinct CDR3 sequences; about 16% are singletons and the top ten take 10% to 15%. The CDR3 totals 11 residues. Germline CDR1 reads SEHNR; CDR2 reads FQNEAQ (reference sequence). Trimming cost V 7 bases and J 6 bases, with 10 bases left between them. About this clonotype: The antigen is not known.

The specimen was whole blood. The chain couples TRBV7-9 to TRBJ2-7, with no clear D. This clonotype originated in an adult who was a healthcare worker with PCR-confirmed SARS-CoV-2 infection or an uninfected control (not recorded which). CDR3 sequence: CASTPASEQYF. DNA for the CDR3: TGTGCCAGCACCCCAGCGAGCGAGCAGTACTTC.